These 29 T cell receptor beta chains were sequenced from one sample in a study of cytomegalovirus exposure and HLA in healthy donors. Primers: 60 Vbeta forward and 13 Jbeta reverse. Sequencing used immunoSEQ multiplex PCR; TCRdb keeps in-frame clones, though not all of them. The table includes over 50,000 clones, about three quarters detected once. Sequencing was performed on PBMCs. Every receptor here comes from a female donor in good health and CMV-seronegative.

V is TRBV6-6 and J is TRBJ2-7, with 9 positions matching TRBD1. The V gene end was trimmed by 6 bases and the J gene end by 2 bases; junction bases not matched to a gene: 2. CDR1 and CDR2 from the germline V gene are MNHNY and SVGAGI (reference sequence). The CDR3 totals 13 residues. CDR3 in amino acids: CASRGQGTYEQYF. The DNA of the CDR3 is TGTGCCAGCAGGGGACAGGGAACCTACGAGCAGTACTTC.

The chain links TRBV28 to TRBJ1-4; 7 positions match TRBD1. V lost 7 bases and J lost 8; bases outside the gene matches: 4. The CDR3 sequence is 12 residues long. The germline CDR1 and CDR2 sequences are MDHEN and SYDVKM. DNA for the CDR3: TGTGCCAGCATTGACAGGGAGGAAAAACTGTTTTTT. The encoded protein is CASIDREEKLFF.

The table lists this clone with a few counts. The chain couples TRBV6-1 to TRBJ2-5, with 10 positions matching TRBD1. The closer fit of TRBJ2-7 to the DNA end suggests the J call may be wrong. The CDR3 totals 14 residues. The germline CDR1 and CDR2 sequences are MNHNS and SASEGT. The CDR3 protein is CAGARDRGGSEQYF. CDR3 coding DNA: TGTGCCGGAGCGAGGGACAGGGGAGGGTCCGAGCAGTACTTC.

The chain links TRBV4-3 to TRBJ2-3; 7 bases map to TRBD1. This CDR3 has 15 amino acids. Germline-derived CDR1 and CDR2 are LGHNA and YSLEER. V was pared by 0 bases and J by 2 bases, with 2 bases of the junction left unmatched. CDR3 nucleotide sequence: TGCGCCAGCAGCCAAGAGGGACAGTCCACAGATACGCAGTATTTT. It is translated as CASSQEGQSTDTQYF.

The chain is built from TRBV7-3 and TRBJ2-3; maybe TRBD1 (5 bases). The V end lost 5 bases, the J end lost 0 bases, and 9 bases lay between the germline ends. Germline-derived CDR1 and CDR2 are SGHTA and FQGTGA. This CDR3 contains 14 residues. The CDR3 DNA reads TGTGCCAGCAGCGTCGACAGTAGCACAGATACGCAGTATTTT. Amino acid sequence: CASSVDSSTDTQYF.

The rearrangement uses TRBV7-9 and TRBJ1-1, with D possibly being TRBD1 (5 bases). Germline V CDR1 and CDR2: SEHNR, FQNEAQ (reference sequence). Trimming cost V 5 bases and J 5 bases, with 21 bases left between them. The CDR3 sequence is 16 residues long. For the CDR3, the DNA is TGTGCCAGCAGCCCCCGCGGCAGTCAGGGAGGGACTGAAGCTTTCTTT. This sequence encodes CASSPRGSQGGTEAFF.

The rearrangement uses TRBV7-2 and TRBJ2-3; TRBD2 is a possible D gene (5 bases). The CDR3 consists of 16 residues. Germline CDR1 SGHTA, CDR2 FQGNSA. Trimming removed 4 bases at V and 2 bases at J, with 16 bases between. This CDR3 is CASSSKRAALTDTQYF. As DNA, the CDR3 is TGTGCCAGCAGCTCGAAGAGGGCGGCCCTCACAGATACGCAGTATTTT.

CDR3 DNA sequence: TGTGCCAGTAGTATAGTCTCGACAGGGTACCGTGGCTACACCTTC. It encodes CASSIVSTGYRGYTF. V and J are TRBV19 and TRBJ1-2, with TRBD1 matching 7 bases. Per germline, CDR1 LNHDA and CDR2 SQIVND (reference sequence). This CDR3 spans 15 amino acids. V was pared by 1 base and J by 7 bases, with 9 bases of the junction left unmatched.

The chain has TRBV2 and TRBJ2-5; D unresolved. The length of the CDR3 is 12 residues. Germline CDR1 and CDR2: SNHLY and FYNNEI. The V end was cut by 4 bases, the J end by 0 bases, with 3 bases between. The CDR3 sequence is CASSADQETQYF. The CDR3 DNA reads TGTGCCAGCAGTGCCGACCAAGAGACCCAGTACTTC.

The chain uses TRBV2 and TRBJ2-5; D is unclear. The CDR3 is 11 amino acids. V gave up 8 bases and J gave up 4 bases, with 8 bases separating them. In germline, CDR1 is SNHLY, CDR2 FYNNEI. The CDR3 here is CASRVGETQYF. CDR3 DNA sequence: TGTGCCAGCCGAGTTGGAGAGACCCAGTACTTC.

This clone is categorized as medium-sized (0.01 to 0.1%). This chain connects TRBV10-1 to TRBJ2-1, with D tentatively TRBD1 (5 bases). CDR1 and CDR2 (germline): WNHNN, SYGVQD (reference sequence). This CDR3 has 12 residues. V lost 4 bases, J lost 4 bases, and 5 bases lay in between. CDR3 loop: CASSGTYNEQFF. CDR3 DNA: TGCGCCAGCAGTGGGACATACAATGAGCAGTTCTTC.

V usage is TRBV14 and J usage is TRBJ1-6; D unclear. V lost 0 bases to trimming and J lost 11 bases, with 8 bases between them. The CDR3 length is 13 residues. Germline V CDR1 and CDR2: SGHDN, FVKESK. The DNA of the CDR3 is TGTGCCAGCAGCCAAGATCTAACTGCACCCCTCCACTTT. Translated: CASSQDLTAPLHF. Variable domain in full (rest from reference TRBV14 and TRBJ1-6): EAGVTQFPSHSVIEKGQTVTLRCDPISGHDNLYWYRRVMGKEIKFLLHFVKESKQDESGMPNNRFLAERTGGTYSTLKVQPAELEDSGVYFCASSQDLTAPLHFGNGTRLTVT.

V is TRBV5-5 and J is TRBJ1-1; perhaps TRBD1 as D (5 bases). V gave up 4 bases and J gave up 6 bases, with 16 bases separating them. CDR3 length: 14 residues. Germline V gene lookup returns CDR1 SGHKS and CDR2 YYEKEE (reference sequence). DNA of the CDR3: TGTGCCAGCAGCGTCCAGGGACTTCTCGCTGAAGCTTTCTTT. Translated, it gives CASSVQGLLAEAFF.

J is TRBJ1-5 and V is TRBV30; D gene ambiguous. V dropped 0 bases and J dropped 4 bases, with 10 bases sitting between them. The CDR3 extends over 14 amino acids. The germline V gene encodes CDR1 GTSNPN and CDR2 SVGIG (reference sequence). CDR3 nucleotide sequence: TGTGCCTGGAGTGTGTACACCCCAAATCAGCCCCAGCATTTT. It codes for CAWSVYTPNQPQHF.

This clone has more than one count but fewer than ten. V usage is TRBV19 and J usage is TRBJ2-7; 7 nucleotides match TRBD1. Unmatched junction bases numbered 10, after V lost 6 bases and J lost 5 bases. CDR1 and CDR2 (germline): LNHDA, SQIVND (reference sequence). The CDR3 totals 14 residues. The CDR3 loop reads CASRKTGSLDEQYF. CDR3 DNA: TGTGCCAGTAGGAAGACAGGGTCTTTGGACGAGCAGTACTTC.

This clone appeared once. The V gene is TRBV10-3, the J gene TRBJ2-5; 8 bases agree with TRBD1. The end of the DNA fits TRBJ2-7 better, so the J call may be wrong. The V gene's germline CDR1 is ENHRY and CDR2 SYGVKD. The CDR3 consists of 15 residues. CDR3 nucleotides: TGTGCCGTTGCGCCGGACAGGGTCTTCTCCTACGAGCAGTACTTC. This gives the protein CAVAPDRVFSYEQYF.

The chain combines TRBV5-6 with TRBJ1-3; D ambiguous. CDR3 length equals 12 residues. V was cut by 5 bases and J by 6 bases, with 9 bases left in between. Germline CDR1 reads SGHDT; CDR2 reads YYEEEE. The CDR3 loop reads CASSQRANTIYF. CDR3 DNA sequence: TGTGCCAGCAGTCAGCGGGCAAACACCATATATTTT.

This clone has only one observation. This chain links TRBV7-8 with TRBJ2-5; D call uncertain. V lost 1 base, J lost 3 bases, and 24 bases lay in between. Germline lookup yields CDR1 SGHVS and CDR2 FQNEAQ. The CDR3 covers 19 residues. The CDR3 is CASSLGYYETPFLKETQYF. The DNA for the CDR3 is TGTGCCAGCAGCTTAGGATACTATGAGACGCCCTTTTTGAAAGAGACCCAGTACTTC.

Judged by abundance, this clone is medium-sized (0.01 to 0.1%). This chain connects TRBV9 to TRBJ2-4, with a possible D match to TRBD2 (6 bases). V lost 5 bases and J 0 bases, leaving 12 bases between the germline ends. The CDR3 is made up of 15 amino acids. CDR1 is SGDLS and CDR2 is YYNGEE in the germline V gene. The DNA of the CDR3 is TGTGCCAGCAGTATGGCGGGGTTAGCCAAAAACATTCAGTACTTC. It yields the protein CASSMAGLAKNIQYF. Using reference TRBV9 and TRBJ2-4 for the parts outside the CDR3, the full variable domain is DSGVTQTPKHLITATGQRVTLRCSPRSGDLSVYWYQQSLDQGLQFLIQYYNGEERAKGNILERFSAQQFPDLHSELNLSSLELGDSALYFCASSMAGLAKNIQYFGAGTRLSVL.

This clone was found once. The chain uses TRBV2 and TRBJ1-5; no clear D. Germline V gene lookup returns CDR1 SNHLY and CDR2 FYNNEI. Trimming left V 4 bases short and J 0 bases short, with 16 bases between. CDR3 size: 17 residues. CDR3 nucleotides: TGTGCCAGCAGTGTGCGCCCCAAAACCTATAGCAATCAGCCCCAGCATTTT. As protein: CASSVRPKTYSNQPQHF.

This chain joins TRBV18 and TRBJ1-2, with 7 bases that match TRBD1. Per the germline V gene, CDR1 is KGHSH and CDR2 is LQKENI. J was trimmed by 5 bases and V by 2 bases; bases with no gene match: 5. The CDR3 sequence is 14 residues long. Here the CDR3 reads CASSPGQDLYGYTF. The CDR3 nucleotides are TGTGCCAGCTCACCAGGACAGGACCTTTATGGCTACACCTTC.

The J gene is TRBJ1-2, the V gene TRBV28; no definite D call. V lost 6 bases to trimming and J lost 7 bases, with 9 bases between them. Germline values: CDR1 MDHEN, CDR2 SYDVKM. The CDR3 sequence is 11 residues long. CDR3 loop: CASRPRVGYTF. CDR3 bases: TGTGCCAGCAGACCCCGGGTTGGCTACACCTTC.

This sequence joins TRBV20-1 and TRBJ2-1; D gene ambiguous. Trimming left V 0 bases short and J 12 bases short, with 9 bases between. CDR1 is DFQATT and CDR2 is SNEGSKA in the germline V gene (reference sequence). The length of the CDR3 is 11 residues. The CDR3, as DNA: TGCAGTGCTAGAGATGCCGGTTCGCAGTTCTTC. Its protein is CSARDAGSQFF.

This clone was counted once. The CDR3: CASSLAAGFESYNEQFF. In nucleotides, the CDR3 is TGTGCCAGCAGCTTAGCGGCGGGGTTTGAATCCTACAATGAGCAGTTCTTC. The chain joins TRBV28 to TRBJ2-1; D is possibly TRBD2 (6 bases). The germline V gene encodes CDR1 MDHEN and CDR2 SYDVKM. Trimming stripped 6 bases from V and 1 base from J, with 19 bases between. The CDR3 sequence is 17 residues long.

This clone occurred once. The chain employs TRBV27 and TRBJ2-7, with TRBD2 matching 13 bases. CDR3 length equals 14 residues. CDR1 is MNHEY, CDR2 SMNVEV, per germline (reference sequence). V lost 5 bases and J lost 8; bases outside the gene matches: 6. The CDR3 DNA is TGTGCCAGCAGTAGGACTAGCGGGGGCATACAGCAGTACTTC. Its protein product is CASSRTSGGIQQYF.

In this sample, this clone turned up once. The chain joins TRBV10-3 to TRBJ2-7, with D possibly being TRBD2 (8 bases). V lost 0 bases and J lost 6, with 15 bases in between. The CDR3 spans 15 residues. Per the germline V gene, CDR1 is ENHRY and CDR2 is SYGVKD. The CDR3 sequence is CAISESGRGLFEQYF. The CDR3 nucleotides read TGTGCCATCAGTGAGTCCGGGAGGGGGCTGTTCGAGCAGTACTTC.

The V and J genes are TRBV2 and TRBJ2-3; TRBD1 agrees at 7 bases. The germline gives CDR1 SNHLY, CDR2 FYNNEI. V lost 5 bases, J lost 4 bases, and 6 bases stayed unmatched. CDR3 length: 14 amino acids. The CDR3 region is CASSQMTGPDTQYF. CDR3 nucleotide sequence: TGTGCCAGCAGTCAGATGACAGGGCCAGATACGCAGTATTTT.

The V call is TRBV28, the J call TRBJ2-3, with 7 positions matching TRBD2. CDR1 is MDHEN, CDR2 SYDVKM, per germline. The CDR3 spans 12 residues. Losses at the gene ends were 2 bases for V and 8 bases for J; bases not matched to a gene: 1. CDR3 nucleotide sequence: TGTGCCAGCAGTTTAGGGAGGGGTACGCAGTATTTT. Amino acids: CASSLGRGTQYF.

J is TRBJ2-5 and V is TRBV7-2; D may be TRBD2 (7 bases). Germline V gene lookup returns CDR1 SGHTA and CDR2 FQGNSA. The CDR3 runs to 14 residues. V lost 3 bases to trimming and J lost 5 bases, with 13 bases between them. CDR3 nucleotides: TGTGCCAGCAGCTTGGGAGGGGGAAGGGAGACCCAGTACTTC. The encoded protein is CASSLGGGRETQYF.